Described below is a single TCR beta chain sequence and its context. Its antigen remains unidentified. V shed 2 bases and J shed 0 bases, with 13 bases lying between them. This CDR3 contains 16 residues. The germline CDR1 and CDR2 sequences are LGHNA and YNFKEQ. The data were obtained in a study of cytomegalovirus exposure and HLA in healthy donors. Study-wide findings and caveats: TRBV6-2, TRBV6-3 and other indistinguishable V segments were excluded.

PCR employed 60 Vbeta and 13 Jbeta primers. Repertoires were generated with immunoSEQ multiplex PCR, while TCRdb's copy carries only in-frame clones and drops some. The profile shows 130,000 or so clones, 80% to 90% of them singletons. The sequencing input was PBMCs. This sequence was found in a woman aged 18-29 years in good health and CMV-seropositive. The rearrangement uses TRBV4-2 and TRBJ1-2, with D unclear. CDR3 nucleotide sequence: TGTGCCAGCAGCCAACCGGGCCGGGAACCTAACTATGGCTACACCTTC. It yields the protein CASSQPGREPNYGYTF.